These 12 T cell receptor beta chains share one sample of origin, sequenced in a study of blood T cells in healthy people across ages. It was with a sample-barcoded 5' primer and a J-beta primer mix that a second PCR of about 6 to 12 cycles was run. One entry per CDR3 protein results from TCRdb running MiXCR on the 5' RACE reads. The repertoire has 550,000 to 600,000 distinct CDR3 sequences, 47% of them found once; the top ten carry about 26%. The sequenced material came from blood. The receptor set was obtained from an elderly man in good health.

There are many counts of this clonotype. The chain employs TRBV12-3 or TRBV12-4 and TRBJ2-5; D is ambiguous. The CDR3 is made up of 11 amino acids. Trimming removed 8 bases at V and 4 bases at J, with 8 bases between. CDR3 coding DNA: TGTGCCAGCTCCAAAAGAGAGACCCAGTACTTC. Its protein is CASSKRETQYF.

V is TRBV28 and J is TRBJ2-5; D may be TRBD1 or TRBD2 (6 bases each). Per the germline V gene, CDR1 is MDHEN and CDR2 is SYDVKM. V lost 3 bases to trimming and J lost 5 bases, with 16 bases between them. The length of the CDR3 is 15 residues. CDR3 coding DNA: TGTGCCAGCAGTTTTCGTAACAGGGAGGAGGAGACCCAGTACTTC. This sequence encodes CASSFRNREEETQYF.

The chain recombines TRBV11-2 with TRBJ2-5; TRBD2 matches at 8 bases. V was clipped by 4 bases and J by 5 bases; unmatched bases: 9. Germline assignment: CDR1 SGHAT and CDR2 FQNNGV. There are 15 residues in the CDR3. This CDR3 reads CASSSDGGARETQYF. CDR3 nucleotides: TGTGCCAGCAGCTCCGACGGGGGGGCCAGGGAGACCCAGTACTTC. Variable domain in full (rest from reference TRBV11-2 and TRBJ2-5): EAGVAQSPRYKIIEKRQSVAFWCNPISGHATLYWYQQILGQGPKLLIQFQNNGVVDDSQLPKDRFSAERLKGVDSTLKIQPAKLEDSAVYLCASSSDGGARETQYFGPGTRLLVL.

The rearrangement uses TRBV30 and TRBJ1-1; no reliable D call. Trimming stripped 0 bases from V and 1 base from J, with 9 bases between. The CDR3 covers 14 residues. Germline values: CDR1 GTSNPN, CDR2 SVGIG (reference sequence). CDR3 in amino acids: CAWSVGGKNTEAFF. The CDR3 nucleotides are TGTGCCTGGAGTGTTGGAGGAAAGAACACTGAAGCTTTCTTT.

The gene calls are TRBV20-1 and TRBJ1-1; a possible D gene is TRBD1 (6 bases). Germline V gene sequence: CDR1 DFQATT, CDR2 SNEGSKA (reference sequence). V was clipped by 7 bases and J by 0 bases, with 12 bases between them. The CDR3 length is 13 residues. The CDR3 DNA reads as TGCAGTGTCTGGAGGGGGATGAACACTGAAGCTTTCTTT. It specifies CSVWRGMNTEAFF.

In its sample, this clonotype was seen many times. The chain employs TRBV7-9 and TRBJ2-1; tentative D call: TRBD2 (6 bases). The germline CDR1 and CDR2 sequences are SEHNR and FQNEAQ (reference sequence). The CDR3 has 13 amino acids. The germline V and J ends were trimmed by 1 base and 6 bases, with 7 bases remaining between them. CDR3 loop: CASSLVAVNEQFF. The DNA for the CDR3 is TGTGCCAGCAGCTTAGTAGCGGTCAATGAGCAGTTCTTC. The full variable domain, with the rest looked up from reference TRBV7-9 and TRBJ2-1, is DTGVSQNPRHKITKRGQNVTFRCDPISEHNRLYWYRQTLGQGPEFLTYFQNEAQLEKSRLLSDRFSAERPKGSFSTLEIQRTEQGDSAMYLCASSLVAVNEQFFGPGTRLTVL.

This clonotype appeared a few times. CDR3 DNA: TGCGCCAGCAGCGTGAGGGTCGGGGAGACCCAGTACTTC. It translates to CASSVRVGETQYF. The chain couples TRBV5-1 to TRBJ2-5; maybe TRBD2 (5 bases). V lost 4 bases and J 5 bases, leaving 12 bases between the germline ends. This CDR3 region has 13 residues. CDR1 is SGHRS and CDR2 is YFSETQ in the germline V gene.

This clonotype was counted only a few times. The chain joins TRBV11-1 to TRBJ2-5; D may be TRBD1 (5 bases). V was clipped by 3 bases and J by 5 bases, with 13 bases between them. Germline CDR1 reads SGHAT; CDR2 reads FQDESV (reference sequence). This CDR3 has 14 residues. In DNA, the CDR3 is TGTGCCAGCAGCTTGGGGCCTGATTTGGAGACCCAGTACTTC. It specifies CASSLGPDLETQYF.

This chain links TRBV29-1 with TRBJ2-7; TRBD1 or TRBD2 may be the D gene (5 bases each). Germline V gives CDR1 SQVTM, CDR2 ANQGSEA. Trimming stripped 1 base from V and 2 bases from J, with 15 bases between. This CDR3 has 15 residues. CDR3 coding DNA: TGCAGCGTTGAAGGTGGGACCGCACCAACCTACGAGCAGTACTTC. This encodes CSVEGGTAPTYEQYF.

This clonotype was seen a handful of times. The CDR3 nucleotides read TGTGCCAGCAGCCAAGTACAGGGGGCCCCTAACAATGAGCAGTTCTTC. Translation: CASSQVQGAPNNEQFF. The rearrangement joins TRBV14 to TRBJ2-1, with 9 bases matching TRBD1. This CDR3 has 16 amino acids. Germline lookup yields CDR1 SGHDN and CDR2 FVKESK. J lost 5 bases, V lost 1 base, and 6 bases had no gene match.

V usage is TRBV20-1 and J usage is TRBJ2-2; 10 positions match TRBD2. The CDR3 has 13 residues. Unmatched junction bases numbered 4, after V lost 5 bases and J lost 7 bases. Germline CDR1 is DFQATT and CDR2 is SNEGSKA (reference sequence). Here the CDR3 DNA reads TGCAGTGCTCCGGGACTAGCGAACGGGGAGCTGTTTTTT. Protein: CSAPGLANGELFF.

This clonotype appeared many times. The V and J genes are TRBV10-3 and TRBJ2-7, with a possible D match to TRBD2 (5 bases). This CDR3 spans 12 amino acids. Trimming removed 11 bases from V and 5 bases from J, with 16 bases in between. Looked up from germline, CDR1 is ENHRY and CDR2 is SYGVKD. CDR3 coding DNA: TGTGCCTCGGGGTCCCGTAGCGACGAGCAGTACTTC. Protein: CASGSRSDEQYF.